The 19 T cell receptor beta chains given below trace back to one sample, sequenced in a study of response to subunit inactivated influenza vaccine. TCRdb fed the RT-PCR reads into MiXCR, producing one record per CDR3 protein. The repertoire holds approximately 680,000 distinct CDR3 sequences, approximately 14% seen once, with about 9.9% in the top ten. The sample in question was PBMCs from blood, obtained 11 to 12 days after vaccination. The receptors shown here come from a man aged 50-59 years who received an inactivated influenza vaccine.

A few counts support this clonotype. The rearrangement uses TRBV7-3 and TRBJ2-1, with 7 nucleotides matching TRBD1. J gave up 7 bases and V 5 bases, and 8 bases lay outside the gene matches. The CDR3 spans 14 residues. Germline values: CDR1 SGHTA, CDR2 FQGTGA. In DNA form, the CDR3 reads TGTGCCAGCAGCATTCCAGGGGGTTGGAATGAGCAGTTCTTC. Amino acids: CASSIPGGWNEQFF. Looking up the rest from reference TRBV7-3 and TRBJ2-1 gives the full variable domain: GAGVSQTPSNKVTEKGKYVELRCDPISGHTALYWYRQSLGQGPEFLIYFQGTGAADDSGLPNDRFFAVRPEGSVSTLKIQRTERGDSAVYLCASSIPGGWNEQFFGPGTRLTVL.

The genes are TRBV6-1 and TRBJ1-2; 9 nucleotides line up with TRBD1. Losses at the gene ends were 6 bases for V and 3 bases for J; bases not matched to a gene: 8. CDR1 is MNHNS, CDR2 SASEGT, per germline. The CDR3 is 15 residues long. The CDR3 is CASSDRDRADYGYTF. Here the CDR3 DNA reads TGTGCCAGCAGCGACCGGGACAGGGCGGACTATGGCTACACCTTC.

This clonotype was recorded a few times. The chain carries TRBV21-1 and TRBJ2-7; TRBD2, the table's D call, lacks a check against the DNA. TRBV21-1 is noted as a pseudogene. The CDR3 has 16 residues. CDR3 in DNA: TGTGCCAGCAGCAAAGAAGCGGAGACTAGCACGTACGAGCAGTACTTC. Translation gives CASSKEAETSTYEQYF.

This clonotype appeared a few times. The chain uses TRBV6-4 and TRBJ1-1; D might be TRBD1 (6 bases). The V gene's germline CDR1 is MRHNA and CDR2 SNTAGT. V was pared by 7 bases and J by 0 bases, with 9 bases between. This CDR3 comprises 13 residues. As DNA, the CDR3 is TGTGCCAGCAAGAGGACAGTGAACACTGAAGCTTTCTTT. Residues: CASKRTVNTEAFF.

The chain is built from TRBV6-2 or TRBV6-3 and TRBJ2-3; 7 bases are shared with TRBD2. V shed 5 bases and J 0 bases; nucleotides not matched to a gene: 26. This CDR3 is built from 22 residues. Germline-derived CDR1 and CDR2 are MNHEY and SVGEGT. The DNA of the CDR3 is TGTGCCAGCAGTCGCAACCCTCCCTATAGGTTCCAAGCGGGAATTAGCACAGATACGCAGTATTTT. Amino acid sequence: CASSRNPPYRFQAGISTDTQYF.

The genes are TRBV12-3 or TRBV12-4 and TRBJ2-7; no reliable D call. The V and J ends lost 5 bases and 3 bases respectively, with 17 bases between them. The CDR3 is 15 amino acids. In DNA form, the CDR3 reads TGTGCCAGCAGTACCCAGTTAGGCAGCCTCTACGAGCAGTACTTC. Protein sequence: CASSTQLGSLYEQYF.

The chain is built from TRBV28 and TRBJ2-5, with D perhaps TRBD1 or TRBD2 (5 bases each). Per germline, CDR1 MDHEN and CDR2 SYDVKM. CDR3 size: 18 residues. V was trimmed by 7 bases and J by 5 bases, leaving 29 bases between them. This chain's CDR3 is CASTPLRGEGGRGETQYF. For the CDR3, the DNA is TGTGCCAGCACCCCTCTCCGGGGTGAGGGTGGTAGGGGCGAGACCCAGTACTTC. The whole variable domain, filled in from reference TRBV28 and TRBJ2-5, reads DVKVTQSSRYLVKRTGEKVFLECVQDMDHENMFWYRQDPGLGLRLIYFSYDVKMKEKGDIPEGYSVSREKKERFSLILESASTNQTSMYLCASTPLRGEGGRGETQYFGPGTRLLVL.

This clonotype was counted ten times or more. CDR3 loop: CSVMAGPYEQYF. CDR3 DNA: TGCAGCGTTATGGCAGGCCCCTACGAGCAGTACTTC. The chain recombines TRBV29-1 with TRBJ2-7; D is unclear. The CDR3 is made up of 12 amino acids. V lost 5 bases to trimming and J lost 2 bases, with 10 bases between them. The germline CDR1 and CDR2 sequences are SQVTM and ANQGSEA.

J is TRBJ1-2 and V is TRBV6-2 or TRBV6-3; TRBD1 is a possible D gene (6 bases). Trimming left V 6 bases short and J 7 bases short, with 18 bases between. Germline CDR1 is MNHEY and CDR2 is SVGEGT. There are 14 residues in the CDR3. CDR3 bases: TGTGCCAGCAGAGAAAATACAGGGTTGTCTGGCTACACCTTC. Amino acid sequence: CASRENTGLSGYTF.

The sample holds a few counts of this clonotype. This sequence joins TRBV20-1 and TRBJ2-7, with D uncertain. Germline CDR1 DFQATT, CDR2 SNEGSKA (reference sequence). Between the trimmed V and J ends, which lost 1 base and 4 bases, there was a span of 11 bases. The CDR3 loop spans 13 amino acids. The CDR3: CSARAPLSYEQYF. CDR3 in DNA: TGCAGTGCTAGAGCCCCCCTCTCTTACGAGCAGTACTTC.

This clonotype was counted between two and nine times. This chain joins TRBV7-3 and TRBJ2-1, with TRBD2 matching over 13 bases. Unmatched junction bases numbered 7, after V lost 5 bases and J lost 6 bases. Germline CDR1 and CDR2: SGHTA and FQGTGA. The CDR3 loop spans 16 amino acids. The chain's CDR3 is CASSPTGTSGTNEQFF. Written as DNA, the CDR3 is TGTGCCAGCAGCCCGACCGGGACTAGCGGGACCAATGAGCAGTTCTTC.

V gene TRBV12-3 or TRBV12-4 combines with J gene TRBJ1-2, with D maybe TRBD1 (5 bases). V dropped 9 bases and J dropped 4 bases, with 15 bases sitting between them. The CDR3 covers 13 residues. CDR3 sequence: CASTKGTLYGYTF. CDR3 nucleotide sequence: TGTGCCAGTACGAAGGGGACGCTCTATGGCTACACCTTC.

This chain joins TRBV20-1 and TRBJ2-7; 9 bases line up with TRBD1. The CDR3 spans 13 residues. Looked up from germline, CDR1 is DFQATT and CDR2 is SNEGSKA (reference sequence). Trimming at V came to 4 bases and at J to 4 bases, leaving 5 bases not matched to a gene. In DNA, the CDR3 is TGCAGTGCTACCACACAGGGGGCTTACGAGCAGTACTTC. Its protein is CSATTQGAYEQYF.

The chain couples TRBV3-1 to TRBJ2-5; D ambiguous. This CDR3 is 14 amino acids long. Germline lookup yields CDR1 LGHDT and CDR2 YNNKEL (reference sequence). V was cut by 1 base and J by 4 bases, with 10 bases left in between. CDR3 in DNA: TGTGCCAGCAGCCAAGCCAGTTGGGGAGAGACCCAGTACTTC. Residues: CASSQASWGETQYF.

The chain uses TRBV20-1 and TRBJ2-7, with D possibly TRBD1 on 5 matching bases. Germline assignment: CDR1 DFQATT and CDR2 SNEGSKA (reference sequence). CDR3 length equals 17 residues. Deletions cut 0 bases from V and 1 base from J, with 19 bases between. The CDR3 nucleotides read TGCAGTGCTAGAGATCTATCCAAGGACACCCGATCCTACGAGCAGTACTTC. Translation: CSARDLSKDTRSYEQYF.

J is TRBJ2-1 and V is TRBV9, with TRBD2 matching 12 bases. The CDR3 is 15 amino acids. Germline V gene sequence: CDR1 SGDLS, CDR2 YYNGEE. Losses at the gene ends were 7 bases for V and 2 bases for J; bases not matched to a gene: 4. CDR3 sequence reads: CASETSGRPYNEQFF. CDR3 in DNA: TGTGCCAGCGAGACTAGCGGGAGACCCTACAATGAGCAGTTCTTC.

This clonotype was found a few times. This sequence joins TRBV7-8 and TRBJ2-2; 9 positions agree with TRBD1. The CDR3 has 18 residues. The J segment lost 5 bases and the V segment lost 1 base, leaving 11 bases of the junction unmatched. Germline V gene lookup returns CDR1 SGHVS and CDR2 FQNEAQ. CDR3 region: CASSLVGDREWGTGELFF. The CDR3 region has the DNA TGTGCCAGCAGCTTAGTGGGGGACAGGGAGTGGGGTACCGGGGAGCTGTTTTTT.

This clonotype was counted a few times. The chain links TRBV20-1 to TRBJ2-1, with 7 positions matching TRBD2. This CDR3 is built from 14 residues. CDR1 and CDR2 (germline): DFQATT, SNEGSKA (reference sequence). CDR3 residues: CSVRRDYSYNEQFF. CDR3 DNA sequence: TGCAGCGTCCGTAGGGACTACTCCTACAATGAGCAGTTCTTC.

CDR3 in DNA: TGCAGTGCTAGAGCTCAGGGCGCGGACGAAAAACTGTTTTTT. Amino acid sequence: CSARAQGADEKLFF. V and J are TRBV20-1 and TRBJ1-4, with a possible D match to TRBD1 (5 bases). Deletions cut 1 base from V and 8 bases from J, with 14 bases between. Per the germline V gene, CDR1 is DFQATT and CDR2 is SNEGSKA (reference sequence). This CDR3 comprises 14 residues.